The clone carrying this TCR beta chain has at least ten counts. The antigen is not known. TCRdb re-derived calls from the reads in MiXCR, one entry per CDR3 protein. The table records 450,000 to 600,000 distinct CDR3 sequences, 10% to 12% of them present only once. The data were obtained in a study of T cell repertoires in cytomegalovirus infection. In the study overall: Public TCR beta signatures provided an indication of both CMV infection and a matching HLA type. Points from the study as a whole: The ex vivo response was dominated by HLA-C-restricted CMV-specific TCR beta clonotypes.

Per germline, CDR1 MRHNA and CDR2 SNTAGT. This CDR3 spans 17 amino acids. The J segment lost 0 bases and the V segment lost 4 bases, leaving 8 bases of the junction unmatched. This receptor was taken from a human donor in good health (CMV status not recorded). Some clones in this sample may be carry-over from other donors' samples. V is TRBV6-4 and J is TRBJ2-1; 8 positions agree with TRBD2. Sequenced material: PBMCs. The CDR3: CASSVLGGRFSYNEQFF. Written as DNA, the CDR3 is TGTGCCAGCAGTGTATTAGGCGGGAGGTTCTCCTACAATGAGCAGTTCTTC.